These 20 T cell receptor beta chains share one sample of origin, sequenced in a study of blood T cell repertoires in COVID-19. The repertoire was sequenced with immunoSEQ multiplex PCR; TCRdb's copy has only in-frame clones and lacks some. The sample contains 110,000 or so clones, roughly 80% of which appear only once. The sample comprised peripheral blood. These receptor sequences come from a man aged 50 to 59 with acute or convalescent COVID-19.

This clone was counted a single time. The chain is built from TRBV7-3 and TRBJ1-5; TRBD1 aligns across 10 bases. The CDR3 is 17 residues long. Germline CDR1 reads SGHTA; CDR2 reads FQGTGA. V shed 0 bases, J shed 3 bases, and the junction held 5 bases outside the gene matches. As DNA, the CDR3 is TGTGCCAGCAGCTTAACCCGGGACAGGGGTCACAATCAGCCCCAGCATTTT. This encodes CASSLTRDRGHNQPQHF.

V and J are TRBV18 and TRBJ2-5; weak D call: TRBD1 (6 bases). V was clipped by 3 bases and J by 1 base, with 6 bases between them. Germline CDR1 KGHSH, CDR2 LQKENI. CDR3 size: 13 residues. The CDR3 region is CASSPTGQETQYF. The DNA for the CDR3 is TGTGCCAGCTCACCGACAGGCCAAGAGACCCAGTACTTC.

Of note for this clone: One end of the junction is discordant with germline, which a read error may explain. This sequence joins TRBV2 and TRBJ1-1; perhaps TRBD1 as D (6 bases). In germline, CDR1 is SNHLY, CDR2 FYNNEI. The CDR3 spans 13 residues. This CDR3 reads CASSPPGATPVGF. The CDR3 DNA sequence: TGTGCCAGCAGTCCCCCAGGGGCCACGCCGGTAGGCTTT.

The chain carries TRBV10-1 and TRBJ1-5; D is undetermined. The V gene's germline CDR1 is WNHNN and CDR2 SYGVQD (reference sequence). Deletions cut 4 bases from V and 3 bases from J, with 7 bases between. The CDR3 sequence is 13 residues long. The CDR3 nucleotides read TGCGCCAGCAGTGCAGGCGTCAATCAGCCCCAGCATTTT. It translates to CASSAGVNQPQHF.

The rearrangement links TRBV13 to TRBJ2-7, with D tentatively TRBD2 (5 bases). Germline CDR1 and CDR2: PRHDT and FYEKMQ (reference sequence). V lost 0 bases and J lost 4, with 10 bases in between. The CDR3 has 14 amino acids. DNA for the CDR3: TGTGCCAGCAGCTTAGGGTCTAGCTATTACGAGCAGTACGTC. Encoded protein: CASSLGSSYYEQYV.

The genes are TRBV6-2 or TRBV6-3 and TRBJ2-7; D unclear. In germline, CDR1 is MNHEY, CDR2 SVGEGT. V was clipped by 2 bases and J by 5 bases, with 4 bases between them. The CDR3 consists of 11 residues. CDR3 loop: CASSYADEQYF. The CDR3 DNA follows: TGTGCCAGCAGTTACGCAGACGAGCAGTACTTC.

The genes are TRBV19 and TRBJ2-2; 10 bases are a match to TRBD1. The CDR3 has 16 amino acids. V lost 5 bases and J lost 5; bases outside the gene matches: 8. Germline loops: CDR1 LNHDA, CDR2 SQIVND (reference sequence). The CDR3, as DNA: TGTGCCAGTAGTCTACCTCCGGGACAGGGGACCGGGGAGCTGTTTTTT. Amino acids: CASSLPPGQGTGELFF.

This chain uses TRBV2 with TRBJ2-2, with 8 nucleotides matching TRBD1. The germline CDR1 and CDR2 sequences are SNHLY and FYNNEI. This CDR3 has 17 amino acids. Unmatched junction bases numbered 10, after V lost 1 base and J lost 6 bases. The CDR3 spells CASSEGRGLWGAGELFF. The CDR3 DNA sequence: TGTGCCAGCAGTGAAGGCAGGGGGCTTTGGGGGGCCGGGGAGCTGTTTTTT.

V is TRBV7-8 and J is TRBJ2-5; unclear D gene. Trimming removed 4 bases from V and 5 bases from J, with 14 bases in between. In germline, CDR1 is SGHVS, CDR2 FQNEAQ. The CDR3 is 14 residues long. DNA of the CDR3: TGTGCCAGCAGCTCAGCTGACTCGTGGGAGACCCAGTACTTC. This gives the protein CASSSADSWETQYF.

This clone was recorded a few times. The chain couples TRBV5-4 to TRBJ2-1; a possible D gene is TRBD1 (6 bases). V lost 4 bases and J lost 4, with 15 bases in between. Germline CDR1 SGHNT, CDR2 YYREEE (reference sequence). CDR3 length equals 15 residues. As DNA, the CDR3 is TGTGCCAGCAGCCCACCGGGACACGGATACAATGAGCAGTTCTTC. Encoded protein: CASSPPGHGYNEQFF.

This sequence joins TRBV18 and TRBJ2-3, with TRBD1 matching over 7 bases. V shed 0 bases, J shed 2 bases, and the junction held 5 bases outside the gene matches. Per germline, CDR1 KGHSH and CDR2 LQKENI. CDR3 length: 16 amino acids. The CDR3 spells CASSPPGQYYTDTQYF. As DNA, the CDR3 is TGTGCCAGCTCACCACCGGGACAGTATTACACAGATACGCAGTATTTT.

The genes are TRBV11-1 and TRBJ1-1, with no clear D. V lost 2 bases, J lost 5 bases, and 6 bases lay in between. Germline-derived CDR1 and CDR2 are SGHAT and FQDESV (reference sequence). The CDR3 has 12 amino acids. The CDR3, as DNA: TGTGCCAGCAGCTTATTCGAGACTGAAGCTTTCTTT. Its protein is CASSLFETEAFF.

The J gene is TRBJ2-5, the V gene TRBV5-1; D may be TRBD1 (6 bases). The CDR3 extends over 16 amino acids. Germline V gene sequence: CDR1 SGHRS, CDR2 YFSETQ. Trimming took off 0 bases at V and 1 base at J, with 13 bases between the two ends. In nucleotides, the CDR3 is TGCGCCAGCAGCTTGGGAGCCGGGACATCCCAAGAGACCCAGTACTTC. It yields the protein CASSLGAGTSQETQYF.

This clone was seen once. The CDR3 loop is CASSVGSGGNTDTQYF. The CDR3 DNA is TGTGCCAGCAGTGTCGGTAGCGGGGGGAATACAGATACGCAGTATTTT. V usage is TRBV6-1 and J usage is TRBJ2-3; TRBD2 agrees at 10 bases. From germline, CDR1 is MNHNS and CDR2 SASEGT. J was trimmed by 3 bases and V by 4 bases; bases with no gene match: 7. The CDR3 runs to 16 residues.

The gene calls are TRBV19 and TRBJ1-5; D perhaps matches TRBD1 (6 bases). The germline V gene encodes CDR1 LNHDA and CDR2 SQIVND (reference sequence). There are 15 residues in the CDR3. Trimming stripped 6 bases from V and 0 bases from J, with 12 bases between. Written as DNA, the CDR3 is TGTGCCAGTAGCCTCGGGACAAATAGCAATCAGCCCCAGCATTTT. Protein: CASSLGTNSNQPQHF.

The chain couples TRBV11-3 to TRBJ2-1; 13 nucleotides align to TRBD2. The V and J ends lost 1 base and 9 bases, in that order; junction bases with no gene match: 3. The CDR3 totals 15 residues. CDR1 and CDR2 from the germline V gene are SGHNT and YENEEA. As DNA, the CDR3 is TGTGCCAGCAGCTTAGGACTAGCGGGGGGAGCTGAGCAGTTCTTC. Protein sequence: CASSLGLAGGAEQFF.

V gene TRBV18 combines with J gene TRBJ1-1; maybe TRBD1 (5 bases). CDR1 is KGHSH and CDR2 is LQKENI in the germline V gene. This CDR3 has 14 amino acids. Trimming pared 3 bases from V and 4 bases from J, leaving 12 bases between. CDR3 sequence reads: CASSPSRVGTEAFF. CDR3 in DNA: TGTGCCAGCTCACCTAGCAGGGTTGGCACTGAAGCTTTCTTT.

V usage is TRBV18 and J usage is TRBJ2-7; possibly TRBD2 for D (5 bases). Per the germline V gene, CDR1 is KGHSH and CDR2 is LQKENI. V was cut by 3 bases and J by 2 bases, with 11 bases left in between. The CDR3 runs 14 residues. The CDR3 protein is CASSPSGSTYEQYF. CDR3 sequence (DNA): TGTGCCAGCTCACCCAGCGGATCAACCTACGAGCAGTACTTC.

This clone has a handful of counts. The rearrangement uses TRBV7-2 and TRBJ2-1; TRBD2 aligns across 8 bases. The V and J ends lost 2 bases and 4 bases, in that order; junction bases with no gene match: 1. Per germline, CDR1 SGHTA and CDR2 FQGNSA. This CDR3 is built from 14 residues. CDR3 DNA: TGTGCCAGCAGCTTACGCGGGAGGTACAATGAGCAGTTCTTC. This gives the protein CASSLRGRYNEQFF.

The CDR3 DNA reads TGTGCCACCAGTGCACGACAGGGAATTAGCTCCTACAATGAGCAGTTCTTC. Translated: CATSARQGISSYNEQFF. The gene calls are TRBV24-1 and TRBJ2-1; TRBD1 matches at 7 bases. The CDR3 totals 17 residues. V gave up 5 bases and J gave up 0 bases; unmatched junction bases: 9. The germline V gene encodes CDR1 KGHDR and CDR2 SFDVKD.